This entry features one TCR beta chain sequence. This record belongs to a study of T cell responses to AZD1222 COVID-19 vaccine. Only in-frame clones appear in the TCRdb table, and some are missing; sequencing was by immunoSEQ multiplex PCR. The table has more than 95,000 clones, 93% seen once. The specimen was peripheral blood, collected on day 0 of AZD1222 vaccination. This receptor was identified in an adult in good health.

CDR3 DNA sequence: TGTGCCAGCAGCCCCCGGGGGACGGTCCCCGGGTACGAGCAGTACTTC. Translation gives CASSPRGTVPGYEQYF. The chain has TRBV7-9 and TRBJ2-7, with a tentative D call TRBD2 (6 bases). With 5 bases removed from V and 4 bases from J, the gap between germline ends came to 21 bases. Germline V gene lookup returns CDR1 SEHNR and CDR2 FQNEAQ (reference sequence). The CDR3 extends over 16 amino acids.